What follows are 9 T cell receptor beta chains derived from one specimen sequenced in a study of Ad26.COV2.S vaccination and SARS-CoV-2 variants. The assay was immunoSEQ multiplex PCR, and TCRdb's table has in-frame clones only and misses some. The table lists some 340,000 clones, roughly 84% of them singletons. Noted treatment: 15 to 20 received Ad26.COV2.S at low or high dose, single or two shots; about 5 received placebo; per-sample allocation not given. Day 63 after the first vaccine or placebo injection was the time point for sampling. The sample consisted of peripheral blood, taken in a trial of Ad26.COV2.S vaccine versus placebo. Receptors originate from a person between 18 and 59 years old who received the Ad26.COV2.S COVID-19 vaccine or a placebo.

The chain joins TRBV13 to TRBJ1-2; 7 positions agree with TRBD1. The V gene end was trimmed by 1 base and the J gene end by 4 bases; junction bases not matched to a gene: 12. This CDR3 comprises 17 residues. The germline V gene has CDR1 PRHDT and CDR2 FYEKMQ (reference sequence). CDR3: CASSLETGLEAGYGYTF. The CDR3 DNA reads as TGTGCCAGCAGCTTAGAGACAGGGCTAGAAGCAGGCTATGGCTACACCTTC.

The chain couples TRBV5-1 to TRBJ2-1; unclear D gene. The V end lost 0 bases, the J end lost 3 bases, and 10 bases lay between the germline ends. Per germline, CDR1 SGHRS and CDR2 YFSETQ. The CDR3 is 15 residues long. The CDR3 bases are TGCGCCAGCAGCTTGGTAACGCCAGACTACAATGAGCAGTTCTTC. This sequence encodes CASSLVTPDYNEQFF.

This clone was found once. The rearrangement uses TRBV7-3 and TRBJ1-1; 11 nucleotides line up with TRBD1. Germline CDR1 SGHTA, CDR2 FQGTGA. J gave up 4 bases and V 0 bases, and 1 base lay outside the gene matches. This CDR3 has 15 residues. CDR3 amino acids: CASSLTGTGGTEAFF. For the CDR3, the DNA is TGTGCCAGCAGCTTAACGGGGACAGGGGGCACTGAAGCTTTCTTT.

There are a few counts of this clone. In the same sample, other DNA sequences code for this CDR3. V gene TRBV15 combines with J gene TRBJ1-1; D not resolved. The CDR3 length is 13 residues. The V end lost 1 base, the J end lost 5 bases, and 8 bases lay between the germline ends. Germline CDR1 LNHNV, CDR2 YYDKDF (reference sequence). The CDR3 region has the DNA TGTGCCACCAGCAGAGTCCTGGGGACTGAAGCTTTCTTT. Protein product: CATSRVLGTEAFF.

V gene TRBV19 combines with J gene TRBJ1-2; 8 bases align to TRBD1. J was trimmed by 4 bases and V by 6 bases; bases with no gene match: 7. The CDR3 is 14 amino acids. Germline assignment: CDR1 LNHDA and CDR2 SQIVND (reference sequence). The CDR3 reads CASRAIQGAYGYTF. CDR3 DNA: TGTGCCAGTAGGGCCATTCAGGGGGCCTATGGCTACACCTTC.

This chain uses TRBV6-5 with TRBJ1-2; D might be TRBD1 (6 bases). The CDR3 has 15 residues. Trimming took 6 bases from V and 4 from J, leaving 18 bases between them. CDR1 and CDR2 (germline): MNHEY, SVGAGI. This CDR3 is CASSPDSLRGYGYTF. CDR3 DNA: TGTGCCAGCAGCCCGGACAGCCTTAGGGGCTATGGCTACACCTTC.

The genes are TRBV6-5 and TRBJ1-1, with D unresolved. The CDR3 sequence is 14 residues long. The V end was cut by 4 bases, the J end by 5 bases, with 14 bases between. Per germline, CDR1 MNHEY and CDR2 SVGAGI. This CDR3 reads CASSSHLLRTEAFF. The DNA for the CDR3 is TGTGCCAGCAGTTCCCACCTTTTGAGGACTGAAGCTTTCTTT.

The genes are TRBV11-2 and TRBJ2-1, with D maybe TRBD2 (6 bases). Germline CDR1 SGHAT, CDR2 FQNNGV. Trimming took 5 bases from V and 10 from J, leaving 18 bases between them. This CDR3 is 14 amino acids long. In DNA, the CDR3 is TGTGCCAGCAGCCCGGGACTCGGGGTCGGGGAGCAGTTCTTC. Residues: CASSPGLGVGEQFF.

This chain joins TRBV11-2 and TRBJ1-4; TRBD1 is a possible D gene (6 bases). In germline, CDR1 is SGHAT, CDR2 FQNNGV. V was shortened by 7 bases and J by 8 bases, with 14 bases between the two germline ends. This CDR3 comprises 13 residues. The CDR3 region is CASTPGVYEKLFF. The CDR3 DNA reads TGTGCCAGCACCCCAGGGGTTTACGAAAAACTGTTTTTT.